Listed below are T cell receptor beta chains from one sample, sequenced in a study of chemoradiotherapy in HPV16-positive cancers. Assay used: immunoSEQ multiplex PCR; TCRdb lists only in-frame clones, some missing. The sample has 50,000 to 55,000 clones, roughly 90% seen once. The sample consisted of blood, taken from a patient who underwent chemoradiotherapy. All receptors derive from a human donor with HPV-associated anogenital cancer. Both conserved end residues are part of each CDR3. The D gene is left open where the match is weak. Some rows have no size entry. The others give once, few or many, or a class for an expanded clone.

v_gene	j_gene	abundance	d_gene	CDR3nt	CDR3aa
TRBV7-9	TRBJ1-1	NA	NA	TGTGCCAGCAGTGGGGGAAGCACTGAAGCTTTCTTT	CASSGGSTEAFF
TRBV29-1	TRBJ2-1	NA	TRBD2	TGCAGCGTGGGTCTAACGGGGAGGGCCGGTGGCAATGAGCAGTTCTTC	CSVGLTGRAGGNEQFF
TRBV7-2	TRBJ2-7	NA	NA	TGTGCCAGCAGCTTAGAGGGGCTCACCCCCTCCGAGCAGTACTTC	CASSLEGLTPSEQYF
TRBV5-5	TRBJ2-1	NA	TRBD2	TGTGCCAGCAGCCGACTAGCGGGAATCGAAGAGTTCTTC	CASSRLAGIEEFF
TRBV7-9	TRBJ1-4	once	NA	TGTGCCAGCAGCTTAGGACAGCTTTTAACTAATGAAAAACTGTTTTTT	CASSLGQLLTNEKLFF
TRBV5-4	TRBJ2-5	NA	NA	TGTGCCAGCAGCTACCCTGGGGACCGTCAAGAGACCCAGTACTTC	CASSYPGDRQETQYF
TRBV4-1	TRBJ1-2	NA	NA	TGCGCCAGCAGCCAAGGGAACAGCATCTATGGCTACACCTTC	CASSQGNSIYGYTF
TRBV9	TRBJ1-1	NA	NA	TGTGCCAGCAGCGTAGTAAAGGGGCTGAGCACTGAAGCTTTCTTT	CASSVVKGLSTEAFF
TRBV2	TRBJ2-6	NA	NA	TGTGCCAGCAGCCCAGGGGTCTCTGGGGCCAACGTCCTGACTTTC	CASSPGVSGANVLTF
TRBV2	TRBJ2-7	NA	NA	TGTGCCAGCTCCAGGGGCTACGAGCAGTACTTC	CASSRGYEQYF
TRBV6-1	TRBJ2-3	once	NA	TGTGCCAGCAGTGTGGGGGCGGGGATAAGCACAGATACGCAGTATTTT	CASSVGAGISTDTQYF